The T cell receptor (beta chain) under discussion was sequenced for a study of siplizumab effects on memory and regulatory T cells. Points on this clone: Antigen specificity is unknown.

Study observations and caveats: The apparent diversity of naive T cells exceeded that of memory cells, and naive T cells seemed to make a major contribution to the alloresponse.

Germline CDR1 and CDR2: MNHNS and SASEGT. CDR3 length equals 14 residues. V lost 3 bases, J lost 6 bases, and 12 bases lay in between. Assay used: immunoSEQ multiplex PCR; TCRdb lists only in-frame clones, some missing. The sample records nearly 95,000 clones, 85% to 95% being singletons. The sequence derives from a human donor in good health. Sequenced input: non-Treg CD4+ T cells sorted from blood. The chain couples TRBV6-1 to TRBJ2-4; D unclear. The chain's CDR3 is CASSEHRTLNIQYF. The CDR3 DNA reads TGTGCCAGCAGTGAGCACAGAACATTAAACATTCAGTACTTC.